Following are 15 T cell receptor beta chains from one sample sequenced in a study of T cell repertoires in aging, cancer and after chemotherapy. TCR beta rearrangements were amplified from peripheral blood genomic DNA. TRB rearrangements spanning V, D and J were amplified using mixed TRB-A/B primers. TCRdb reprocessed the multiplex PCR reads via MiXCR and lists one record per CDR3 protein. In the table there are 4,500 to 5,000 distinct CDR3 sequences, 20% to 25% of which are singletons. Sequences were obtained from blood. These receptors all stem from a human donor in good health. The donor label of this sample is uncertain.

This clonotype was seen many times. J is TRBJ2-1 and V is TRBV6-2 or TRBV6-3, with 9 bases lining up with TRBD2. The V gene's germline CDR1 is MNHEY and CDR2 SVGEGT. J gave up 4 bases and V 4 bases, and 11 bases lay outside the gene matches. This CDR3 is built from 17 residues. The CDR3 DNA sequence: TGTGCCAGCAGTTGGTCCCCCCCTAGCGGGATGTACAATGAGCAGTTCTTC. Its translation: CASSWSPPSGMYNEQFF.

By sample fraction, this clonotype is medium-sized. Here the CDR3 reads CAIRRTSGPNEQFF. CDR3 DNA sequence: TGTGCCATCAGAAGGACTAGCGGGCCCAATGAGCAGTTCTTC. This chain connects TRBV10-3 to TRBJ2-1, with TRBD2 identical over 11 bases. Germline values: CDR1 ENHRY, CDR2 SYGVKD. J was trimmed by 6 bases and V by 6 bases; bases with no gene match: 4. The CDR3 is made up of 14 amino acids.

This clonotype was recorded a few times. In DNA form, the CDR3 reads TGCAGTGCTAGGGGGGGCAGCCAATACGAGCAGTACTTC. Residues: CSARGGSQYEQYF. The chain is built from TRBV20-1 and TRBJ2-7; D might be TRBD1 or TRBD2, each matching 6 bases. The germline gives CDR1 DFQATT, CDR2 SNEGSKA (reference sequence). V was shortened by 3 bases and J by 4 bases, with 13 bases between the two germline ends. The CDR3 sequence is 13 residues long.

Sample share makes this clonotype medium-sized. V gene TRBV27 combines with J gene TRBJ2-2; tentatively, D is TRBD2 (5 bases). The CDR3 runs 15 residues. V shed 6 bases and J shed 0 bases, with 11 bases lying between them. CDR1 is MNHEY and CDR2 is SMNVEV in the germline V gene (reference sequence). CDR3 bases: TGTGCCAGCAGAGAGACGGGGACGAACACCGGGGAGCTGTTTTTT. Translated: CASRETGTNTGELFF.

By share, this clonotype counts as medium-sized. The rearrangement links TRBV19 to TRBJ2-5, with a weak D call TRBD1 (5 bases). The V end lost 7 bases, the J end lost 4 bases, and 13 bases lay between the germline ends. From germline, CDR1 is LNHDA and CDR2 SQIVND (reference sequence). The CDR3 has 13 residues. CDR3 nucleotide sequence: TGTGCCAGTATGGCAGGGCCCGCAGAGACCCAGTACTTC. Translation: CASMAGPAETQYF.

This chain links TRBV20-1 with TRBJ2-2; the match to TRBD2 covers 12 bases. The CDR3 is 18 amino acids. V lost 0 bases to trimming and J lost 3 bases; unmatched junction nucleotides: 8. The germline V gene encodes CDR1 DFQATT and CDR2 SNEGSKA (reference sequence). The CDR3 region has the DNA TGCAGTGCTAGAGACTTTAGGGCTAGCGGGAGGGACACCGGGGAGCTGTTTTTT. This encodes CSARDFRASGRDTGELFF.

By proportion, this clonotype is medium-sized. V gene TRBV11-3 combines with J gene TRBJ1-6; no clear D gene. V lost 2 bases and J lost 2, with 7 bases in between. Germline V gene data show CDR1 as SGHNT and CDR2 as YENEEA. The CDR3 contains 15 residues. CDR3 sequence (DNA): TGTGCCAGCAGCTTACGGGGAACCTATAATTCACCCCTCCACTTT. This sequence encodes CASSLRGTYNSPLHF.

In its sample, this clonotype was seen many times. The rearrangement joins TRBV14 to TRBJ2-3, with D possibly matching TRBD1 (5 bases). Germline CDR1 and CDR2: SGHDN and FVKESK. This CDR3 comprises 15 residues. V lost 4 bases to trimming and J lost 5 bases, with 16 bases between them. The CDR3 DNA reads TGTGCCAGCAGCCCCCTGGGGCAGGGCGTAGATACGCAGTATTTT. Protein: CASSPLGQGVDTQYF.

The sample holds one count of this clonotype. At one end, the junction sequence differs from germline, possibly due to a read error. This chain connects TRBV12-3 or TRBV12-4 to TRBJ2-1, with TRBD2 identical over 11 bases. This CDR3 has 18 residues. This CDR3 is CASSPNPGLAASYNEQLF. CDR3 in DNA: TGTGCCAGCAGCCCAAACCCGGGACTAGCGGCCTCCTACAATGAGCAGTTGTTC.

Sample share makes this clonotype medium-sized. The gene calls are TRBV27 and TRBJ2-1; 9 bases are shared with TRBD1. Germline V gene data show CDR1 as MNHEY and CDR2 as SMNVEV (reference sequence). CDR3 length equals 14 residues. The junction had 4 bases not matched to a gene; V was cut back by 4 bases and J by 6 bases. CDR3 amino acids: CASSWDRVINEQFF. CDR3 coding DNA: TGTGCCAGCAGTTGGGACAGGGTAATCAATGAGCAGTTCTTC.

This clonotype is medium-sized in the sample. This sequence joins TRBV18 and TRBJ1-3, with D uncertain. Trimming took 1 base from V and 5 from J, leaving 15 bases between them. Looked up from germline, CDR1 is KGHSH and CDR2 is LQKENI. The CDR3 sequence is 16 residues long. CDR3 amino acids: CASSPQATTLRNTIYF. Written as DNA, the CDR3 is TGTGCCAGCTCACCACAAGCGACAACTCTCCGAAACACCATATATTTT.

Judged by abundance, this clonotype is medium-sized. The rearrangement links TRBV6-2 or TRBV6-3 to TRBJ2-2; the D gene could be TRBD1 or TRBD2 (5 bases each). V lost 3 bases and J 3 bases, leaving 14 bases between the germline ends. Germline lookup yields CDR1 MNHEY and CDR2 SVGEGT. The CDR3 has 16 residues. The CDR3 sequence is CASSYRRRGDTGELFF. The DNA of the CDR3 is TGTGCCAGCAGTTATCGTAGGCGAGGGGACACCGGGGAGCTGTTTTTT.

This clonotype is medium-sized (0.01 to 0.1%) within its sample. The chain uses TRBV27 and TRBJ2-1; 13 bases align to TRBD2. There are 17 residues in the CDR3. The ends lost 4 bases at V and 8 bases at J; junction bases unmatched: 11. The germline V gene encodes CDR1 MNHEY and CDR2 SMNVEV (reference sequence). The CDR3, as DNA: TGTGCCAGCAGTTCCCCGGGACTAGCGGGGTCTCGCTATGAGCAGTTCTTC. Amino acids: CASSSPGLAGSRYEQFF.

This clonotype is medium-sized in the sample. The rearrangement uses TRBV29-1 and TRBJ2-5; D is perhaps TRBD1 (5 bases). This CDR3 is 12 amino acids long. In germline, CDR1 is SQVTM, CDR2 ANQGSEA. Trimming shortened V by 3 bases and J by 5 bases, and 10 bases separated the two germline ends. The chain's CDR3 is CSVESGSETQYF. The CDR3 DNA reads as TGCAGCGTTGAGTCAGGGTCGGAGACCCAGTACTTC.

The chain recombines TRBV6-4 with TRBJ2-2; 7 positions match TRBD2. Germline V lookup: CDR1 MRHNA, CDR2 SNTAGT. Unmatched junction bases numbered 6, after V lost 4 bases and J lost 1 base. CDR3 length: 16 amino acids. This CDR3 reads CASSAGGWGNTGELFF. CDR3 DNA: TGTGCCAGCAGTGCCGGGGGGTGGGGGAACACCGGGGAGCTGTTTTTT.